The 23 T cell receptor beta chains below come from one sample, sequenced in a study of persistence of HIV-infected CD4 T cells. The libraries were made with immunoSEQ version 4 in survey mode. Measured with immunoSEQ multiplex PCR; TCRdb has only the in-frame clones, and not every one. The sample records tens of thousands of clones, roughly 80% being singletons. Lysates of CMV-infected fibroblasts at roughly 10 ug/mL stimulated these cells. CD40L-negative CD69-negative CD45RO-high memory CD4+ T cells were sorted as populations depleted of antigen-responding cells. These receptors' targets are unknown. The sample was CD4+ T cells sorted from PBMCs after roughly 18-hour stimulation, taken from a patient who received antiretroviral therapy. These receptors all come from an adult woman with HIV who was CMV-seropositive.

The chain employs TRBV27 and TRBJ2-7; D possibly corresponds to TRBD1 (5 bases). The germline CDR1 and CDR2 sequences are MNHEY and SMNVEV (reference sequence). CDR3 length equals 16 residues. Between the trimmed V and J ends, which lost 5 bases and 0 bases, there was a span of 17 bases. The CDR3 coding sequence is TGTGCCAGCAGTGACCCGACAGAATCCTACTCCTACGAGCAGTACTTC. Encoded protein: CASSDPTESYSYEQYF.

This clone appeared a single time. The chain carries TRBV27 and TRBJ1-1, with D possibly TRBD1 on 6 matching bases. The CDR3 consists of 15 residues. Trimming stripped 5 bases from V and 4 bases from J, with 17 bases between. From germline, CDR1 is MNHEY and CDR2 SMNVEV (reference sequence). This chain's CDR3 is CASSTEGGVGTEAFF. As DNA, the CDR3 is TGTGCCAGCAGTACAGAGGGGGGGGTGGGCACTGAAGCTTTCTTT.

V and J are TRBV6-2 or TRBV6-3 and TRBJ2-4; D gene uncertain. Per the germline V gene, CDR1 is MNHEY and CDR2 is SVGEGT. The CDR3 consists of 19 residues. V lost 1 base to trimming and J lost 0 bases, with 19 bases between them. DNA for the CDR3: TGTGCCAGCAGTTACTACCCCCCGCGTCCAGGATTAGCCAAAAACATTCAGTACTTC. Protein: CASSYYPPRPGLAKNIQYF.

This clone is judged medium-sized. The V and J genes are TRBV10-3 and TRBJ1-1; D gene uncertain. This CDR3 has 14 amino acids. In germline, CDR1 is ENHRY, CDR2 SYGVKD. V was clipped by 5 bases and J by 3 bases, with 13 bases between them. The CDR3 DNA reads as TGTGCCATCAGTACGACCGGGAGCGACACTGAAGCTTTCTTT. Translation: CAISTTGSDTEAFF.

The chain recombines TRBV7-2 with TRBJ1-2; no definite D call. Trimming left V 1 base short and J 4 bases short, with 13 bases between. The germline V gene has CDR1 SGHTA and CDR2 FQGNSA. The CDR3 loop spans 15 amino acids. The CDR3 reads CASSLGSEAAYGYTF. CDR3 sequence (DNA): TGTGCCAGCAGCTTAGGCTCAGAAGCAGCCTATGGCTACACCTTC.

The genes are TRBV7-3 and TRBJ2-7; 7 bases fit TRBD1. Trimming took 4 bases from V and 1 from J; bases not matched to a gene: 10. This CDR3 is 16 amino acids long. CDR1 and CDR2 from the germline V gene are SGHTA and FQGTGA. The CDR3 here is CASSYLPGQKSYEQYF. Here the CDR3 DNA reads TGTGCCAGCAGCTACCTTCCGGGACAGAAATCCTACGAGCAGTACTTC.

The rearrangement links TRBV19 to TRBJ2-6, with no clear D. Germline-derived CDR1 and CDR2 are LNHDA and SQIVND (reference sequence). The length of the CDR3 is 16 residues. V was pared by 3 bases and J by 1 base, with 10 bases between. This chain's CDR3 is CASSMDFGSGANVLTF. The CDR3 region has the DNA TGTGCCAGTAGTATGGATTTTGGGTCTGGGGCCAACGTCCTGACTTTC.

The rearrangement joins TRBV5-1 to TRBJ2-7; D may be TRBD1 (5 bases). This CDR3 has 14 amino acids. The V end was cut by 4 bases, the J end by 5 bases, with 16 bases between. CDR1 and CDR2 from the germline V gene are SGHRS and YFSETQ. For the CDR3, the DNA is TGCGCCAGCAGCATCAGGCTGGGGCGCCACGAGCAGTACTTC. This translates into CASSIRLGRHEQYF.

This clone was counted only a few times. The gene calls are TRBV6-5 and TRBJ1-2; D ambiguous. Germline CDR1 and CDR2: MNHEY and SVGAGI. V was pared by 0 bases and J by 5 bases, with 7 bases between. This CDR3 is 13 amino acids long. CDR3 amino acids: CASSYSELYGYTF. Written as DNA, the CDR3 is TGTGCCAGCAGTTACTCGGAACTATATGGCTACACCTTC.

The rearrangement links TRBV28 to TRBJ2-5; 10 bases fit TRBD1. This CDR3 is built from 15 residues. Germline V gives CDR1 MDHEN, CDR2 SYDVKM. The ends lost 5 bases at V and 5 bases at J; junction bases unmatched: 8. This CDR3 reads CASSGGGTGEETQYF. CDR3 in DNA: TGTGCCAGCAGTGGGGGCGGGACAGGGGAGGAGACCCAGTACTTC.

The chain uses TRBV9 and TRBJ1-2; 7 nucleotides line up with TRBD1. Germline CDR1 reads SGDLS; CDR2 reads YYNGEE. The V segment lost 7 bases and the J segment 7 bases; nucleotides outside the gene matches: 7. This CDR3 is built from 12 residues. The CDR3 DNA reads as TGTGCCAGCCAAGGGGGCAGGAGTGGCTACACCTTC. As protein: CASQGGRSGYTF.

The V call is TRBV6-5, the J call TRBJ1-2; 7 nucleotides match TRBD1. This CDR3 has 13 amino acids. Germline CDR1 reads MNHEY; CDR2 reads SVGAGI. With 6 bases clipped from V and 4 bases from J, the junction kept 5 bases outside the gene matches. CDR3 region: CASSPGQSYGYTF. In DNA form, the CDR3 reads TGTGCCAGCAGCCCGGGACAGAGCTATGGCTACACCTTC.

The rearrangement uses TRBV19 and TRBJ2-3; D may correspond to TRBD1 or TRBD2 (5 bases each). There are 14 residues in the CDR3. V lost 7 bases, J lost 4 bases, and 15 bases lay in between. Germline CDR1 LNHDA, CDR2 SQIVND (reference sequence). Written as DNA, the CDR3 is TGTGCCAGTAACCCGGGACGAGGTGCAGATACGCAGTATTTT. Protein sequence: CASNPGRGADTQYF.

The rearrangement joins TRBV3-1 (or the pseudogene TRBV3-2) to TRBJ2-7; D might be TRBD1 (6 bases). Per the germline V gene, CDR1 is LGHDT and CDR2 is YNNKEL (reference sequence). This CDR3 spans 16 amino acids. Trimming stripped 1 base from V and 1 base from J, with 14 bases between. The CDR3 bases are TGTGCCAGCAGCCAAGTTTTTAACACAGGGTCCTACGAGCAGTACTTC. Protein sequence: CASSQVFNTGSYEQYF.

The chain links TRBV19 to TRBJ1-5, with D perhaps matching TRBD1 (6 bases). V was pared by 6 bases and J by 2 bases, with 14 bases between. Germline loops: CDR1 LNHDA, CDR2 SQIVND (reference sequence). The CDR3 has 15 residues. The CDR3 nucleotides are TGTGCCAGTAGCACCAGGGGAACAGGCAATCAGCCCCAGCATTTT. It encodes CASSTRGTGNQPQHF.

In nucleotides, the CDR3 is TGCGCCAGCAGTGATCGGGGACTCTCTGATACGCAGTATTTT. Translated, it gives CASSDRGLSDTQYF. The chain is built from TRBV10-1 and TRBJ2-3; possible D gene TRBD2, 6 bases. CDR1 WNHNN and CDR2 SYGVQD come from the germline V gene (reference sequence). The CDR3 sequence is 14 residues long. The V end was cut by 3 bases, the J end by 6 bases, with 13 bases between.

V gene TRBV15 combines with J gene TRBJ2-3, with D hard to call. The germline V gene encodes CDR1 LNHNV and CDR2 YYDKDF (reference sequence). There are 14 residues in the CDR3. V lost 0 bases and J lost 4, with 8 bases in between. This chain's CDR3 is CATSREGPPDTQYF. The DNA for the CDR3 is TGTGCCACCAGCAGAGAAGGCCCCCCAGATACGCAGTATTTT.

V is TRBV19 and J is TRBJ1-4; tentatively, D is TRBD1 (5 bases). Germline CDR1 reads LNHDA; CDR2 reads SQIVND (reference sequence). CDR3 length: 15 amino acids. Trimming removed 5 bases at V and 0 bases at J, with 10 bases between. The CDR3 protein is CASSPRGATNEKLFF. CDR3 DNA sequence: TGTGCCAGTAGTCCTAGGGGAGCAACTAATGAAAAACTGTTTTTT.

The chain has TRBV28 and TRBJ2-1, with unresolved D. V lost 5 bases, J lost 4 bases, and 15 bases lay in between. The CDR3 consists of 15 residues. Germline loops: CDR1 MDHEN, CDR2 SYDVKM. CDR3 amino acids: CASSLQQRAYNEQFF. The CDR3 DNA reads TGTGCCAGCAGTCTCCAACAGAGAGCATACAATGAGCAGTTCTTC.

The V call is TRBV7-9, the J call TRBJ2-3; D uncertain. The germline gives CDR1 SEHNR, CDR2 FQNEAQ (reference sequence). The CDR3 length is 12 residues. The V end lost 5 bases, the J end lost 0 bases, and 3 bases lay between the germline ends. CDR3: CASSPSTDTQYF. Written as DNA, the CDR3 is TGTGCCAGCAGCCCTAGCACAGATACGCAGTATTTT.

This clone was found once. The rearrangement joins TRBV28 to TRBJ1-1, with D perhaps TRBD1 (5 bases). Per germline, CDR1 MDHEN and CDR2 SYDVKM. Trimming removed 5 bases from V and 6 bases from J, with 16 bases in between. The CDR3 consists of 14 residues. This CDR3 reads CASSERTGSAEAFF. As DNA, the CDR3 is TGTGCCAGCAGTGAAAGAACAGGTAGCGCTGAAGCTTTCTTT. Combining the CDR3 with reference TRBV28 and TRBJ1-1 gives the whole variable domain DVKVTQSSRYLVKRTGEKVFLECVQDMDHENMFWYRQDPGLGLRLIYFSYDVKMKEKGDIPEGYSVSREKKERFSLILESASTNQTSMYLCASSERTGSAEAFFGQGTRLTVV.

This rearrangement joins TRBV27 to TRBJ2-1; the match to TRBD2 covers 11 bases. This CDR3 contains 20 residues. CDR1 is MNHEY and CDR2 is SMNVEV in the germline V gene (reference sequence). The V and J ends lost 3 bases and 7 bases, in that order; junction bases with no gene match: 20. The CDR3, as DNA: TGTGCCAGCAGTTTCAGGATGGTGAAACTAGCGGGAGAAGTAGGGAATGAGCAGTTCTTC. Translating it yields CASSFRMVKLAGEVGNEQFF.

J is TRBJ1-5 and V is TRBV28; D is unresolved. This CDR3 region has 13 residues. CDR1 is MDHEN and CDR2 is SYDVKM in the germline V gene. The V end lost 6 bases, the J end lost 1 base, and 7 bases lay between the germline ends. CDR3 coding DNA: TGTGCCAGCAGGCTGGGGAGCAATCAGCCCCAGCATTTT. This gives the protein CASRLGSNQPQHF.